The 7 T cell receptor beta chains below all came from one sample that was sequenced in a study of T-cell reconstitution after alpha-beta-depleted transplantation in children. As it was prepared, the TCRbeta library received unique molecular identifiers. Each CDR3 protein is one row after TCRdb ran MiXCR on the PCR reads. The sample carries about half a million distinct CDR3 sequences, approximately 12% recorded once. Here the sequenced sample was PBMCs from the stem cell graft donor, taken from the stem cell graft. These receptors all come from a human donor who donated a stem cell graft to a child with combined immunodeficiency.

The chain combines TRBV20-1 with TRBJ2-7, with 11 bases identical to TRBD2. The CDR3 is 20 residues long. With V trimmed by 1 base and J by 2 bases, 19 bases remained unmatched. The germline CDR1 and CDR2 sequences are DFQATT and SNEGSKA (reference sequence). The CDR3 region is CSARGMNNPTSGGDTYEQYF. CDR3 nucleotide sequence: TGCAGTGCTAGAGGGATGAACAACCCAACTAGCGGGGGAGATACCTACGAGCAGTACTTC.

This sequence joins TRBV18 and TRBJ2-7; maybe TRBD1 (7 bases). Trimming took 0 bases from V and 6 from J, leaving 15 bases between them. Germline V gives CDR1 KGHSH, CDR2 LQKENI. This CDR3 is built from 15 residues. This chain's CDR3 is CASSPPDGGGGEQYF. CDR3 DNA sequence: TGTGCCAGCTCACCACCCGATGGAGGGGGCGGCGAGCAGTACTTC. The full variable domain, completed using reference TRBV18 and TRBJ2-7, is NAGVMQNPRHLVRRRGQEARLRCSPMKGHSHVYWYRQLPEEGLKFMVYLQKENIIDESGMPKERFSAEFPKEGPSILRIQQVVRGDSAAYFCASSPPDGGGGEQYFGPGTRLTVT.

This clonotype came up a few times. The V and J genes are TRBV5-1 and TRBJ2-7, with a weak D call TRBD2 (6 bases). Germline V gene lookup returns CDR1 SGHRS and CDR2 YFSETQ. This CDR3 region has 19 residues. V was shortened by 4 bases and J by 2 bases, with 28 bases between the two germline ends. The CDR3: CASSPIRGGARSSPYEQYF. DNA of the CDR3: TGCGCCAGCAGCCCAATCCGGGGCGGGGCCAGGTCCTCCCCCTACGAGCAGTACTTC.

This chain connects TRBV20-1 to TRBJ1-5; D is uncertain. The CDR3 has 13 amino acids. Trimming took 4 bases from V and 5 from J, leaving 12 bases between them. CDR1 and CDR2 (germline): DFQATT, SNEGSKA (reference sequence). CDR3 in amino acids: CSANGQDHQPQHF. The CDR3 DNA is TGCAGTGCTAATGGCCAGGATCATCAGCCCCAGCATTTT.

This sequence joins TRBV6-2 or TRBV6-3 and TRBJ2-1; 9 bases are a match to TRBD2. This CDR3 has 16 residues. Germline V lookup: CDR1 MNHEY, CDR2 SVGEGT. With 2 bases clipped from V and 7 bases from J, the junction kept 9 bases outside the gene matches. The CDR3 loop is CASSYPPSGIRNEQFF. The CDR3 DNA reads TGTGCCAGCAGTTACCCCCCTAGCGGGATTAGGAATGAGCAGTTCTTC.

CDR3 amino acids: CASSLGGQRSTDTQYF. Written as DNA, the CDR3 is TGCGCCAGCAGCTTGGGAGGCCAGAGGAGCACAGATACGCAGTATTTT. The V and J genes are TRBV5-1 and TRBJ2-3; unclear D gene. V was cut by 0 bases and J by 0 bases, with 11 bases left in between. Germline V lookup: CDR1 SGHRS, CDR2 YFSETQ. CDR3 length: 16 amino acids.

In its sample, this clonotype was seen a few times. The V and J genes are TRBV29-1 and TRBJ2-5, with a tentative D call TRBD2 (7 bases). Germline V gene lookup returns CDR1 SQVTM and CDR2 ANQGSEA. V lost 6 bases to trimming and J lost 2 bases, with 16 bases between them. This CDR3 comprises 14 residues. CDR3 protein: CSVRGGGRQETQYF. The CDR3 region has the DNA TGCAGCGTGAGGGGGGGGGGACGACAAGAGACCCAGTACTTC.